A single sample gave rise to the 3 T cell receptor beta chains below, sequenced in a study of OX40 agonist ivuxolimab in advanced cancers. Profiled with immunoSEQ multiplex PCR; TCRdb holds only in-frame clones, not every one. The data show more than 20,000 clones, with over 75% seen just once and around two fifths held by the top ten. Sequenced here: CD4+ or CD8+ T cells sorted from blood, sampled in a trial of the OX40 agonist ivuxolimab. These receptors originate from an adult with an advanced solid tumor such as melanoma, head and neck, liver or kidney cancer.

The CDR3 loop is CASSLSLGETQYF. Here the CDR3 DNA reads TGTGCCAGCAGTTTATCATTGGGAGAGACCCAGTACTTC. V usage is TRBV27 and J usage is TRBJ2-5; D call uncertain. The CDR3 consists of 13 residues. The V gene's germline CDR1 is MNHEY and CDR2 SMNVEV (reference sequence). V lost 0 bases, J lost 4 bases, and 6 bases lay in between.

V is TRBV6-1 and J is TRBJ1-1; D possibly corresponds to TRBD1 (6 bases). The V end lost 4 bases, the J end lost 5 bases, and 11 bases lay between the germline ends. CDR3 length: 13 residues. CDR1 is MNHNS, CDR2 SASEGT, per germline. The CDR3 protein is CASSGTEWTEAFF. The CDR3 bases are TGTGCCAGCAGTGGGACAGAATGGACTGAAGCTTTCTTT.

This clone was seen more than once but under ten times. The gene calls are TRBV27 and TRBJ1-5, with D uncertain. Trimming stripped 1 base from V and 0 bases from J, with 7 bases between. The CDR3 length is 15 residues. Germline CDR1 MNHEY, CDR2 SMNVEV (reference sequence). The CDR3 protein is CASSLWVDSNQPQHF. CDR3 DNA: TGTGCCAGCAGTTTATGGGTGGATAGCAATCAGCCCCAGCATTTT.